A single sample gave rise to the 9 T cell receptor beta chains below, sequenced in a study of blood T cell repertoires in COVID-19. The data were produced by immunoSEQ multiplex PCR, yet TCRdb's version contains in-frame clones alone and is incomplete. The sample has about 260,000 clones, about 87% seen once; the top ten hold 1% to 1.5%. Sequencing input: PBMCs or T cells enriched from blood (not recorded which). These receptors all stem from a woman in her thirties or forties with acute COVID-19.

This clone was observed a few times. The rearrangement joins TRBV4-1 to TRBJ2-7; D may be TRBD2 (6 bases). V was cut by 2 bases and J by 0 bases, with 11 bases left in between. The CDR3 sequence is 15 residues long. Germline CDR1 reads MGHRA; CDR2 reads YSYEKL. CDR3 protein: CASSQRDLSSYEQYF. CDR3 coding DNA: TGCGCCAGCAGCCAAAGGGACTTGAGCTCCTACGAGCAGTACTTC.

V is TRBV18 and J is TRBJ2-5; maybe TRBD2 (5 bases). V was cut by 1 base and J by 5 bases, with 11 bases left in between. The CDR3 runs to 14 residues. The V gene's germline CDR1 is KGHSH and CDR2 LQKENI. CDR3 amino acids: CASSPQEGRETQYF. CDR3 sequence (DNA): TGTGCCAGCTCACCACAAGAGGGAAGGGAGACCCAGTACTTC.

The CDR3 DNA reads TGTGCCAGCAGCTATGGACTTGCAACTAATGAAAAACTGTTTTTT. Translation: CASSYGLATNEKLFF. The chain is built from TRBV7-8 and TRBJ1-4; D gene ambiguous. Between the trimmed V and J ends, which lost 4 bases and 0 bases, there was a span of 9 bases. CDR1 is SGHVS and CDR2 is FQNEAQ in the germline V gene. This CDR3 has 15 amino acids.

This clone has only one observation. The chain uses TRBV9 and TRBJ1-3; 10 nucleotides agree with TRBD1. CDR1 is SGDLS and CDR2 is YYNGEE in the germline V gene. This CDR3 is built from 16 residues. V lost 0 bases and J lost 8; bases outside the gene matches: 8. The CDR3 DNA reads TGTGCCAGCAGCGTAGCGGCAGGAGGACAGGGGGACACCATATATTTT. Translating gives CASSVAAGGQGDTIYF.

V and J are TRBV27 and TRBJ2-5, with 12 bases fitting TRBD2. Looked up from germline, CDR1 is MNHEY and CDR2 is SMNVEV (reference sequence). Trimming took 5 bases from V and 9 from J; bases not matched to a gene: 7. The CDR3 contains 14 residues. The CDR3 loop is CASSPQTSGRAQYF. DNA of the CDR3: TGTGCCAGCAGTCCACAGACTAGCGGGAGAGCCCAGTACTTC.

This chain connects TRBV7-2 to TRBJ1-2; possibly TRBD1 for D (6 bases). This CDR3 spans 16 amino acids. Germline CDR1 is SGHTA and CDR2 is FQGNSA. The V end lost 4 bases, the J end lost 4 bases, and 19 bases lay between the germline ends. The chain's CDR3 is CASSSRTAARSYGYTF. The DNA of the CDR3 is TGTGCCAGCAGCTCCAGGACAGCAGCCAGGTCCTATGGCTACACCTTC.

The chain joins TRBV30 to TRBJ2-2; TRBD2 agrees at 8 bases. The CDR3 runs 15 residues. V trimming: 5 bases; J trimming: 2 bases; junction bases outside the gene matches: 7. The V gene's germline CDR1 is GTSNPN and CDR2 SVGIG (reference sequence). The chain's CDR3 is CAWARLAPNTGELFF. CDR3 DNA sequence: TGTGCCTGGGCAAGACTAGCGCCCAACACCGGGGAGCTGTTTTTT. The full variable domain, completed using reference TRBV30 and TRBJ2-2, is SQTIHQWPATLVQPVGSPLSLECTVEGTSNPNLYWYRQAAGRGLQLLFYSVGIGQISSEVPQNLSASRPQDRQFILSSKKLLLSDSGFYLCAWARLAPNTGELFFGEGSRLTVL.

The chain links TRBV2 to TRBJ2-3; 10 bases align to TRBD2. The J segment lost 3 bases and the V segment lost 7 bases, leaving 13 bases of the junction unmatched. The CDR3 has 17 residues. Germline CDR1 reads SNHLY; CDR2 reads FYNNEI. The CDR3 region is CASITPERLAGTDTQYF. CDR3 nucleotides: TGTGCCAGCATCACTCCAGAGAGACTAGCGGGTACAGATACGCAGTATTTT. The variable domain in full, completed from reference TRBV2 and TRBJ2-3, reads EPEVTQTPSHQVTQMGQEVILRCVPISNHLYFYWYRQILGQKVEFLVSFYNNEISEKSEIFDDQFSVERPDGSNFTLKIRSTKLEDSAMYFCASITPERLAGTDTQYFGPGTRLTVL.

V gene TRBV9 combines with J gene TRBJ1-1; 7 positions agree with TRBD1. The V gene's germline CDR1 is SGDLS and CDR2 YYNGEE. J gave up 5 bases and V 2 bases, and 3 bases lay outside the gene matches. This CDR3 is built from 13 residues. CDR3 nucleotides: TGTGCCAGCAGCGTTTCAGGGGGAACTGAAGCTTTCTTT. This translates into CASSVSGGTEAFF.